This T cell receptor beta chain is from a study of T-cell reconstitution after alpha-beta-depleted transplantation in children. V lost 4 bases to trimming and J lost 2 bases, with 11 bases between them. The CDR3 is made up of 14 amino acids. Unique molecular identifiers were incorporated during preparation of the TCRbeta library. A single record per CDR3 protein comes from TCRdb applying MiXCR to the PCR reads. Of 500,000 to 600,000 distinct CDR3 sequences listed, roughly 30% were seen once; the top ten hold 35% to 40%. The sequencing used PBMCs, collected before TCRalphabeta/CD19-depleted stem cell transplant. The V call is TRBV12-3 or TRBV12-4, the J call TRBJ1-2, with D hard to call. This receptor was taken from a boy in the first two years of life with Wiskott-Aldrich syndrome, due to receive a stem cell transplant. This chain's CDR3 is CASSSWSENYGYTF. In nucleotides, the CDR3 is TGTGCCAGCAGTTCCTGGAGCGAAAACTATGGCTACACCTTC.